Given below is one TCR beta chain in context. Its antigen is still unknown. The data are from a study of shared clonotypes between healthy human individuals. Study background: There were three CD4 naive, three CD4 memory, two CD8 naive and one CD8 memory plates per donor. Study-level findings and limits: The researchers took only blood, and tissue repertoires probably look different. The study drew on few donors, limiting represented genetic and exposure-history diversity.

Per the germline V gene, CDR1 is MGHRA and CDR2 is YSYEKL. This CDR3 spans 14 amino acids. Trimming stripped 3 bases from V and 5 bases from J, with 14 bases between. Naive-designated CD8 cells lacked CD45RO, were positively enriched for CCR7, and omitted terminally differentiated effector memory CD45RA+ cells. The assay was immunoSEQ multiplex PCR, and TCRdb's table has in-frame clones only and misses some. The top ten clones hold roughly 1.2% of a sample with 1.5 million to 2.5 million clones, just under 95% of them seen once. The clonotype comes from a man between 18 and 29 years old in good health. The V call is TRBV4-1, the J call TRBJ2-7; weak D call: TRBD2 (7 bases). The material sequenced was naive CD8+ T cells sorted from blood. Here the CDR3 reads CASSQGGGLHEQYF. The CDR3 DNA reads TGCGCCAGCAGCCAGGGAGGGGGACTCCACGAGCAGTACTTC.